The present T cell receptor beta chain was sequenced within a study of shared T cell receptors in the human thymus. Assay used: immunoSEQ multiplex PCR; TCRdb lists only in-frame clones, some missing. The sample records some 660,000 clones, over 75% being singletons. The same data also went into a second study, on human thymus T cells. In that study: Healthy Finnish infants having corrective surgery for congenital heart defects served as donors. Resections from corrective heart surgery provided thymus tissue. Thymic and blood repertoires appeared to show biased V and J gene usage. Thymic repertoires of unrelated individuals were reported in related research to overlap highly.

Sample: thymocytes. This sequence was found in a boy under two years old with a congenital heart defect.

CDR3 bases: TGCGCCAGCAGCCAAGAAAGTCGGGGAGGGCCTCATGAGCAGTTCTTC. Protein: CASSQESRGGPHEQFF. The chain recombines TRBV4-3 with TRBJ2-1; 7 bases map to TRBD2. Germline lookup yields CDR1 LGHNA and CDR2 YSLEER. This CDR3 comprises 16 residues. Trimming at V came to 0 bases and at J to 8 bases, leaving 10 bases not matched to a gene.